These 25 T cell receptor beta chains were sequenced from one sample in a study of T cells in localized non-small cell lung cancer. This table comes from immunoSEQ multiplex PCR, and its TCRdb copy is limited to in-frame clones, with some not included. The table includes roughly 30,000 clones, about 88% detected once. Sequences were derived from peripheral blood, sampled before any cancer treatment. The source is a female donor over 55 with stage III squamous cell lung carcinoma.

This clone was found a few times. The rearrangement uses TRBV19 and TRBJ2-7; 8 nucleotides agree with TRBD2. This CDR3 comprises 14 residues. V shed 10 bases and J 6 bases; nucleotides not matched to a gene: 14. From germline, CDR1 is LNHDA and CDR2 SQIVND (reference sequence). DNA for the CDR3: TGTGCCACTAGAACAAGCGGGAGAAGTATCGAGCAGTACTTC. Amino acids: CATRTSGRSIEQYF.

This chain uses TRBV28 with TRBJ1-2; 11 nucleotides match TRBD1. CDR3 size: 14 residues. Germline V gives CDR1 MDHEN, CDR2 SYDVKM. J was trimmed by 6 bases and V by 6 bases; bases with no gene match: 6. The CDR3: CASRPGTGGHGYTF. CDR3 DNA: TGTGCCAGCAGGCCCGGGACAGGGGGGCATGGCTACACCTTC.

This chain connects TRBV13 to TRBJ2-1, with TRBD1 identical over 9 bases. V trimming: 6 bases; J trimming: 6 bases; junction bases outside the gene matches: 12. CDR3 length: 16 amino acids. Germline V gene data show CDR1 as PRHDT and CDR2 as FYEKMQ (reference sequence). The chain's CDR3 is CASSLRFGQGSNEQFF. In DNA, the CDR3 is TGTGCCAGCAGTTTACGTTTTGGACAGGGGAGCAATGAGCAGTTCTTC.

V usage is TRBV7-2 and J usage is TRBJ2-7; 7 positions agree with TRBD2. Germline assignment: CDR1 SGHTA and CDR2 FQGNSA. CDR3 size: 14 residues. V lost 5 bases and J lost 7; bases outside the gene matches: 11. The CDR3 nucleotides read TGTGCCAGCAGCATTACTAGCGCAGCGGGGGAGCAGTACTTC. This translates into CASSITSAAGEQYF. The full variable domain, in which reference TRBV7-2 and TRBJ2-7 provide the parts outside the CDR3, is GAGVSQSPSNKVTEKGKDVELRCDPISGHTALYWYRQSLGQGLEFLIYFQGNSAPDKSGLPSDRFSAERTGGSVSTLTIQRTQQEDSAVYLCASSITSAAGEQYFGPGTRLTVT.

The rearrangement joins TRBV2 to TRBJ2-3; D possibly matches TRBD1 or TRBD2 (6 bases each). Germline V gene sequence: CDR1 SNHLY, CDR2 FYNNEI. The CDR3 contains 18 residues. The V end was cut by 0 bases, the J end by 7 bases, with 23 bases between. CDR3 amino acids: CASSEAGAAGRTINTQYF. For the CDR3, the DNA is TGTGCCAGCAGTGAAGCGGGGGCAGCGGGCCGGACGATTAATACGCAGTATTTT.

The chain recombines TRBV5-4 with TRBJ2-7; no clear D. Germline V gives CDR1 SGHNT, CDR2 YYREEE (reference sequence). V gave up 2 bases and J gave up 3 bases, with 6 bases separating them. CDR3 length: 12 residues. The CDR3 coding sequence is TGTGCCAGCAGCTTCGACGACTACGAGCAGTACTTC. Its protein product is CASSFDDYEQYF.

This sequence joins TRBV29-1 and TRBJ1-2; 9 nucleotides align to TRBD1. V shed 6 bases, J shed 4 bases, and the junction held 9 bases outside the gene matches. CDR1 and CDR2 (germline): SQVTM, ANQGSEA. This CDR3 contains 14 residues. CDR3 DNA sequence: TGCAGCGTGGACCCGGGACAGGGAGTCTATGGCTACACCTTC. The encoded protein is CSVDPGQGVYGYTF.

This clone was detected only once. This chain joins TRBV7-9 and TRBJ2-2, with 8 bases that match TRBD2. The CDR3 is 14 residues long. V lost 8 bases and J lost 1; bases outside the gene matches: 3. CDR1 and CDR2 (germline): SEHNR, FQNEAQ (reference sequence). The CDR3: CASEREGNTGELFF. The CDR3 DNA sequence: TGTGCCAGCGAACGGGAGGGGAACACCGGGGAGCTGTTTTTT.

This sequence joins TRBV6-5 and TRBJ2-3; D not certain. The CDR3 length is 13 residues. CDR1 and CDR2 (germline): MNHEY, SVGAGI. The V gene lost 4 bases and the J gene lost 4 bases, with 9 bases spanning the gap. CDR3 region: CASSLIHADTQYF. The CDR3 DNA reads as TGTGCCAGCAGTTTGATACACGCAGATACGCAGTATTTT.

The V gene is TRBV18, the J gene TRBJ2-3, with D unclear. The CDR3 runs to 15 residues. V was cut by 6 bases and J by 0 bases, with 13 bases left in between. Germline V gene sequence: CDR1 KGHSH, CDR2 LQKENI. CDR3 protein: CASSVNSPSTDTQYF. The CDR3 DNA follows: TGTGCCAGCTCGGTAAACTCCCCGAGCACAGATACGCAGTATTTT.

The J gene is TRBJ1-4, the V gene TRBV4-3, with D perhaps TRBD1 (6 bases). Germline lookup yields CDR1 LGHNA and CDR2 YSLEER. Trimming removed 1 base from V and 4 bases from J, with 10 bases in between. This CDR3 is built from 15 residues. CDR3 amino acids: CASSQGQANNEKLFF. The CDR3 nucleotides are TGCGCCAGCAGCCAAGGACAGGCTAATAATGAAAAACTGTTTTTT.

V and J are TRBV5-1 and TRBJ2-6; no firm D call. The ends were cut back, 1 base at V and 0 bases at J, with 2 bases in the middle. Looked up from germline, CDR1 is SGHRS and CDR2 is YFSETQ. The CDR3 loop spans 14 amino acids. The CDR3 DNA sequence: TGCGCCAGCAGCTTGAGCTCTGGGGCCAACGTCCTGACTTTC. This gives the protein CASSLSSGANVLTF.

The genes are TRBV4-1 and TRBJ2-5; the D gene could be TRBD1 or TRBD2 (6 bases each). From germline, CDR1 is MGHRA and CDR2 YSYEKL. CDR3 length equals 16 residues. V was pared by 0 bases and J by 2 bases, with 13 bases between. The CDR3 DNA follows: TGCGCCAGCAGCCAAGAATTGGAGGGGGATCAAGAGACCCAGTACTTC. This sequence encodes CASSQELEGDQETQYF.

The CDR3 DNA sequence: TGTGCCAGCAGCTTGGGGCTAGTCTCTGGAAACACCATATATTTT. Encoded protein: CASSLGLVSGNTIYF. The chain is built from TRBV5-8 and TRBJ1-3; no definite D call. Per the germline V gene, CDR1 is SGHTS and CDR2 is YDEGEE. The CDR3 extends over 15 amino acids. The V end lost 0 bases, the J end lost 0 bases, and 7 bases lay between the germline ends.

This clone was recorded only once. This CDR3 reads CASSVSSGRAADTQYF. DNA of the CDR3: TGTGCCAGCAGCGTATCTAGCGGGAGGGCCGCAGATACGCAGTATTTT. V gene TRBV9 combines with J gene TRBJ2-3; 12 positions match TRBD2. V dropped 1 base and J dropped 4; count of bases not matched to a gene: 4. The CDR3 is made up of 16 amino acids. CDR1 and CDR2 from the germline V gene are SGDLS and YYNGEE.

The count of this clone is one. CDR3 sequence: CASSESLAAVTGELFF. As DNA, the CDR3 is TGTGCCAGCAGTGAGTCTCTAGCGGCGGTCACCGGGGAGCTGTTTTTT. The V gene is TRBV2, the J gene TRBJ2-2, with 7 bases that match TRBD2. V dropped 3 bases and J dropped 4; count of bases not matched to a gene: 8. Germline CDR1 reads SNHLY; CDR2 reads FYNNEI. The CDR3 consists of 16 residues.

The chain is built from TRBV5-6 and TRBJ1-5, with D unresolved. The CDR3 extends over 14 amino acids. Germline V gives CDR1 SGHDT, CDR2 YYEEEE. V lost 0 bases, J lost 6 bases, and 10 bases lay in between. The CDR3 region is CASSLGSHPQPQHF. The DNA for the CDR3 is TGTGCCAGCAGCTTGGGCAGTCACCCTCAGCCCCAGCATTTT. Looking up the rest from reference TRBV5-6 and TRBJ1-5 gives the full variable domain: DAGVTQSPTHLIKTRGQQVTLRCSPKSGHDTVSWYQQALGQGPQFIFQYYEEEERQRGNFPDRFSGHQFPNYSSELNVNALLLGDSALYLCASSLGSHPQPQHFGDGTRLSIL.

CDR3 sequence reads: CASNTLEGGELFF. The CDR3, as DNA: TGTGCCAGCAATACACTAGAGGGCGGGGAGCTGTTTTTT. This chain joins TRBV2 and TRBJ2-2, with D maybe TRBD2 (5 bases). The V gene's germline CDR1 is SNHLY and CDR2 FYNNEI. V was shortened by 7 bases and J by 7 bases, with 13 bases between the two germline ends. The CDR3 sequence is 13 residues long.

This clone has only a few counts. This chain links TRBV11-2 with TRBJ1-3; the D is unclear. The CDR3 is 16 residues long. Germline CDR1 and CDR2: SGHAT and FQNNGV. Trimming took 5 bases from V and 3 from J, leaving 17 bases between them. The CDR3: CASSPPSGRGGNTIYF. The CDR3 coding sequence is TGTGCCAGCAGCCCACCGTCCGGGCGCGGTGGAAACACCATATATTTT.

The chain couples TRBV10-1 to TRBJ1-2; D might be TRBD1 (5 bases). The germline CDR1 and CDR2 sequences are WNHNN and SYGVQD (reference sequence). V was clipped by 5 bases and J by 6 bases, with 10 bases between them. The CDR3 has 12 amino acids. CDR3 loop: CASSPGTDGYTF. CDR3 nucleotide sequence: TGCGCCAGCAGTCCCGGGACGGATGGCTACACCTTC.

This CDR3 reads CASTRGQGRSSPLHF. In nucleotides, the CDR3 is TGTGCCAGCACCCGCGGACAGGGGCGAAGTTCACCCCTCCACTTT. V gene TRBV28 combines with J gene TRBJ1-6; 9 bases are shared with TRBD1. Germline-derived CDR1 and CDR2 are MDHEN and SYDVKM. V shed 7 bases, J shed 9 bases, and the junction held 10 bases outside the gene matches. The CDR3 is 15 residues long.

The V gene is TRBV28, the J gene TRBJ2-3, with 13 bases fitting TRBD2. Germline loops: CDR1 MDHEN, CDR2 SYDVKM. CDR3 size: 13 residues. In DNA, the CDR3 is TGTGCTTGGACTAGCGGGAGAACAGATACGCAGTATTTT. Translation gives CAWTSGRTDTQYF.

CDR3 nucleotide sequence: TGTGCCAGTAGTTTAATGGGACTAGCGGAGCAGTTCTTC. Encoded protein: CASSLMGLAEQFF. V is TRBV19 and J is TRBJ2-1, with TRBD2 matching over 10 bases. The CDR3 totals 13 residues. Per germline, CDR1 LNHDA and CDR2 SQIVND (reference sequence). J lost 10 bases, V lost 5 bases, and 5 bases had no gene match.

The CDR3 spells CASSLGLAGWSYEQYF. CDR3 in DNA: TGTGCCAGCAGCCTTGGACTAGCGGGATGGTCCTACGAGCAGTACTTC. The chain employs TRBV7-9 and TRBJ2-7, with 12 positions matching TRBD2. The CDR3 has 16 amino acids. In germline, CDR1 is SEHNR, CDR2 FQNEAQ (reference sequence). Unmatched junction bases numbered 6, after V lost 5 bases and J lost 1 base. The full variable domain, its missing parts supplied by reference TRBV7-9 and TRBJ2-7, is DTGVSQNPRHKITKRGQNVTFRCDPISEHNRLYWYRQTLGQGPEFLTYFQNEAQLEKSRLLSDRFSAERPKGSFSTLEIQRTEQGDSAMYLCASSLGLAGWSYEQYFGPGTRLTVT.

The rearrangement links TRBV6-6 to TRBJ1-5, with D possibly matching TRBD1 (5 bases). CDR1 MNHNY and CDR2 SVGAGI come from the germline V gene (reference sequence). The V end was cut by 10 bases, the J end by 5 bases, with 21 bases between. The CDR3 consists of 15 residues. The CDR3 nucleotides are TGTGCCACCATGGGTAATCAGGGAGGGGATCAGCCCCAGCATTTT. Its translation: CATMGNQGGDQPQHF.